The rows below give T cell receptor beta chains drawn from one sample of a study of HIV-infected patients and healthy controls. Each CDR3 protein gets one entry after TCRdb re-called the 5' RACE reads with MiXCR. The sample consists of 70,000 or so distinct CDR3 sequences, about 16% of them appearing once. The sample consisted of CD4+ T cells from blood. The source of these receptors is a human donor in good health. Each CDR3 is given with its conserved first and last residue. A D gene is named only where the DNA matches it firmly. The size field is filled for only some rows; it gives once, few, many or a size class.

clone size: few; J gene: TRBJ2-5; CDR3 length: 16; V gene: TRBV5-1; D gene: NA; CDR3 protein: CASSLASRPQEETQYF; CDR3 DNA: TGCGCCAGCAGCTTGGCGTCCCGGCCCCAGGAGGAGACCCAGTACTTC
clone size: many; J gene: TRBJ2-1; CDR3 length: 15; V gene: TRBV20-1; D gene: TRBD2; CDR3 protein: CSALYRTSGDNEQFF; CDR3 DNA: TGCAGTGCCCTATATCGGACTAGCGGCGACAATGAGCAGTTCTTC
clone size: NA; J gene: TRBJ1-4; CDR3 length: 15; V gene: TRBV28; D gene: NA; CDR3 protein: CASSLWRMSGKKLFF; CDR3 DNA: TGTGCCAGCAGTTTATGGCGTATGAGTGGGAAAAAACTGTTTTTT
clone size: few; J gene: TRBJ1-2; CDR3 length: 14; V gene: TRBV29-1; D gene: NA; CDR3 protein: CSVAPLGDTDGYTF; CDR3 DNA: TGCAGCGTCGCTCCTCTGGGAGACACGGATGGCTACACCTTC
clone size: few; J gene: TRBJ2-1; CDR3 length: 20; V gene: TRBV7-9; D gene: TRBD2; CDR3 protein: CASSLIPTKTSGSSYNEQFF; CDR3 DNA: TGTGCCAGCAGCTTAATACCGACCAAGACTAGCGGGAGCTCCTACAATGAGCAGTTCTTC
clone size: few; J gene: TRBJ1-2; CDR3 length: 17; V gene: TRBV12-3/TRBV12-4; D gene: TRBD1; CDR3 protein: CASNPRSPTGFAYGYTF; CDR3 DNA: TGTGCCAGCAACCCGCGGTCCCCGACAGGGTTTGCCTATGGCTACACCTTC
clone size: once; J gene: TRBJ2-3; CDR3 length: 15; V gene: TRBV12-3/TRBV12-4; D gene: NA; CDR3 protein: CASSFVGPGTDTQYF; CDR3 DNA: TGTGCCAGCAGTTTTGTAGGACCAGGCACAGATACGCAGTATTTT
clone size: many; J gene: TRBJ2-1; CDR3 length: 18; V gene: TRBV7-3; D gene: TRBD2; CDR3 protein: CASSSRDYGPADYNEQFF; CDR3 DNA: TGTGCCAGCAGCTCCCGGGACTATGGACCCGCGGACTACAATGAGCAGTTCTTC
clone size: NA; J gene: TRBJ2-7; CDR3 length: 15; V gene: TRBV10-3; D gene: TRBD2; CDR3 protein: CAIRGGLADSYEQYF; CDR3 DNA: TGTGCCATCAGAGGGGGACTAGCGGACTCCTACGAGCAGTACTTC
clone size: NA; J gene: TRBJ1-1; CDR3 length: 14; V gene: TRBV9; D gene: TRBD1; CDR3 protein: CASSVGQLNTEAFF; CDR3 DNA: TGTGCCAGCAGCGTGGGACAGCTCAACACTGAAGCTTTCTTT
clone size: NA; J gene: TRBJ2-1; CDR3 length: 16; V gene: TRBV20-1; D gene: TRBD2; CDR3 protein: CSATPGAGGNYNEQFF; CDR3 DNA: TGCAGTGCTACCCCCGGGGCGGGGGGAAACTACAATGAGCAGTTCTTC
clone size: NA; J gene: TRBJ2-3; CDR3 length: 13; V gene: TRBV14; D gene: TRBD1; CDR3 protein: CASSQDGGTGRYF; CDR3 DNA: TGTGCCAGCAGCCAAGATGGAGGGACAGGGCGGTATTTT
clone size: NA; J gene: TRBJ1-4; CDR3 length: 13; V gene: TRBV27; D gene: NA; CDR3 protein: CASSSLSGQKLFF; CDR3 DNA: TGTGCCAGCAGTTCATTGTCCGGTCAAAAACTGTTTTTT
clone size: many; J gene: TRBJ2-7; CDR3 length: 16; V gene: TRBV2; D gene: TRBD2; CDR3 protein: CASSVPPGTRIGEQYF; CDR3 DNA: TGTGCCAGCAGTGTACCGCCTGGGACTAGAATCGGCGAGCAGTACTTC
clone size: NA; J gene: TRBJ2-1; CDR3 length: 14; V gene: TRBV6-2/TRBV6-3; D gene: NA; CDR3 protein: CASSYLGRGNEQFF; CDR3 DNA: TGTGCCAGCAGTTATTTGGGGAGGGGGAATGAGCAGTTCTTC
clone size: many; J gene: TRBJ1-4; CDR3 length: 14; V gene: TRBV7-7; D gene: NA; CDR3 protein: CASSPGKRNEKLFF; CDR3 DNA: TGTGCTAGCAGCCCGGGGAAACGGAATGAAAAACTGTTTTTT
clone size: few; J gene: TRBJ1-2; CDR3 length: 13; V gene: TRBV2; D gene: NA; CDR3 protein: CASSWGPNYGYTF; CDR3 DNA: TGTGCCAGCTCTTGGGGTCCAAACTATGGCTACACCTTC
clone size: many; J gene: TRBJ2-1; CDR3 length: 17; V gene: TRBV6-6; D gene: TRBD1; CDR3 protein: CASRRAQGAGSYNEQFF; CDR3 DNA: TGTGCCAGCAGGAGGGCCCAGGGGGCAGGGAGTTACAATGAGCAGTTCTTC
clone size: few; J gene: TRBJ2-7; CDR3 length: 13; V gene: TRBV5-1; D gene: TRBD1; CDR3 protein: CASSMTGDYEQYF; CDR3 DNA: TGCGCCAGCAGCATGACAGGGGACTACGAGCAGTACTTC
clone size: many; J gene: TRBJ2-3; CDR3 length: 14; V gene: TRBV7-2; D gene: NA; CDR3 protein: CASSLRPATDTQYF; CDR3 DNA: TGTGCCAGCAGCTTAAGGCCGGCCACAGATACGCAGTATTTT
clone size: few; J gene: TRBJ1-4; CDR3 length: 16; V gene: TRBV2; D gene: TRBD1; CDR3 protein: CASSPTGTGKNEKLFF; CDR3 DNA: TGTGCCAGCAGTCCGACCGGGACAGGGAAAAATGAAAAACTGTTTTTT
clone size: NA; J gene: TRBJ2-3; CDR3 length: 14; V gene: TRBV3-1; D gene: NA; CDR3 protein: CASSQVISTDTQYF; CDR3 DNA: TGTGCCAGCAGCCAAGTAATCAGCACAGATACGCAGTATTTT
clone size: many; J gene: TRBJ2-7; CDR3 length: 14; V gene: TRBV12-3/TRBV12-4; D gene: TRBD2; CDR3 protein: CASRSSGTTYEQYF; CDR3 DNA: TGTGCCAGCCGCTCTAGCGGGACAACCTACGAGCAGTACTTC
clone size: NA; J gene: TRBJ1-6; CDR3 length: 13; V gene: TRBV3-1; D gene: NA; CDR3 protein: CASSLWVNSPLHF; CDR3 DNA: TGTGCCAGCAGCCTTTGGGTTAATTCACCCCTCCACTTT
clone size: once; J gene: TRBJ2-7; CDR3 length: 19; V gene: TRBV6-2/TRBV6-3; D gene: TRBD2; CDR3 protein: CASSRRASGGRWSSYEQYF; CDR3 DNA: TGTGCCAGCAGTCGGCGGGCTAGCGGGGGGCGCTGGAGCTCCTACGAGCAGTACTTC
clone size: few; J gene: TRBJ2-2; CDR3 length: 15; V gene: TRBV9; D gene: NA; CDR3 protein: CASTLTEGYTGELFF; CDR3 DNA: TGTGCCAGCACTCTAACGGAGGGTTACACCGGGGAGCTGTTTTTT
clone size: few; J gene: TRBJ2-5; CDR3 length: 16; V gene: TRBV7-8; D gene: NA; CDR3 protein: CASSFNPAGRQETQYF; CDR3 DNA: TGTGCCAGCAGCTTCAACCCGGCGGGCCGCCAAGAGACCCAGTACTTC
clone size: many; J gene: TRBJ1-1; CDR3 length: 13; V gene: TRBV5-1; D gene: NA; CDR3 protein: CASSFGGNTEAFF; CDR3 DNA: TGCGCCAGCAGCTTTGGTGGAAACACTGAAGCTTTCTTT
clone size: many; J gene: TRBJ2-3; CDR3 length: 11; V gene: TRBV6-2/TRBV6-3; D gene: NA; CDR3 protein: CASREVGTQYF; CDR3 DNA: TGTGCCAGCAGGGAAGTCGGCACGCAGTATTTT
clone size: NA; J gene: TRBJ1-1; CDR3 length: 15; V gene: TRBV20-1; D gene: TRBD1; CDR3 protein: CSARSYGQGHSEAFF; CDR3 DNA: TGCAGTGCTAGGTCCTACGGACAGGGACACTCTGAAGCTTTCTTT
clone size: NA; J gene: TRBJ1-1; CDR3 length: 14; V gene: TRBV5-1; D gene: NA; CDR3 protein: CASSITGTNTEAFF; CDR3 DNA: TGCGCCAGCAGCATTACAGGGACCAACACTGAAGCTTTCTTT
clone size: NA; J gene: TRBJ1-6; CDR3 length: 16; V gene: TRBV7-2; D gene: NA; CDR3 protein: CASSSDAGVVSSPLHF; CDR3 DNA: TGTGCCAGCAGCTCCGATGCGGGGGTAGTAAGCTCACCCCTCCACTTT
clone size: NA; J gene: TRBJ1-1; CDR3 length: 15; V gene: TRBV6-1; D gene: TRBD1; CDR3 protein: CASRPLDRGNTEAFF; CDR3 DNA: TGTGCCAGCAGACCCCTGGACAGGGGGAACACTGAAGCTTTCTTT
clone size: NA; J gene: TRBJ2-6; CDR3 length: 13; V gene: TRBV6-5; D gene: NA; CDR3 protein: CASKVSGANVLTF; CDR3 DNA: TGTGCCAGCAAAGTCTCTGGGGCCAACGTCCTGACTTTC
clone size: few; J gene: TRBJ2-5; CDR3 length: 15; V gene: TRBV14; D gene: NA; CDR3 protein: CASSLNGQTRETQYF; CDR3 DNA: TGTGCCAGCAGCCTAAACGGTCAAACTCGGGAGACCCAGTACTTC
clone size: NA; J gene: TRBJ1-2; CDR3 length: 12; V gene: TRBV20-1; D gene: NA; CDR3 protein: CSAPDPAYGYTF; CDR3 DNA: TGCAGTGCCCCGGACCCGGCCTATGGCTACACCTTC
clone size: few; J gene: TRBJ2-5; CDR3 length: 15; V gene: TRBV20-1; D gene: TRBD2; CDR3 protein: CSAGEYAGGPGAQYF; CDR3 DNA: TGCAGTGCCGGAGAGTACGCGGGGGGCCCCGGGGCCCAGTACTTC